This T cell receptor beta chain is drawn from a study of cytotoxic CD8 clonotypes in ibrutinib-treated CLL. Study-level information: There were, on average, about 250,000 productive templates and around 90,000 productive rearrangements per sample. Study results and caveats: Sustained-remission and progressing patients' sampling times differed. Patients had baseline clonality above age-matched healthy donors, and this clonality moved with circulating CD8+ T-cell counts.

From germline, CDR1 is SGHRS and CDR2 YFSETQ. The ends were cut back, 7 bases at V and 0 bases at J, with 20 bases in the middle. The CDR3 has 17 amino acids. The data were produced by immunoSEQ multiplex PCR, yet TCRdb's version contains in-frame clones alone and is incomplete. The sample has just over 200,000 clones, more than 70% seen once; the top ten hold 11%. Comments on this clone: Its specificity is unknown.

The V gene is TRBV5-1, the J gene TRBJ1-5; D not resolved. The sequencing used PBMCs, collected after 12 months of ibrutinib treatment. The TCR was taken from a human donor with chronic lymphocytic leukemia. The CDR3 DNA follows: TGCGCCAGCCGAACCCCCCCAGGAAAAAATAGCAATCAGCCCCAGCATTTT. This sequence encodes CASRTPPGKNSNQPQHF.